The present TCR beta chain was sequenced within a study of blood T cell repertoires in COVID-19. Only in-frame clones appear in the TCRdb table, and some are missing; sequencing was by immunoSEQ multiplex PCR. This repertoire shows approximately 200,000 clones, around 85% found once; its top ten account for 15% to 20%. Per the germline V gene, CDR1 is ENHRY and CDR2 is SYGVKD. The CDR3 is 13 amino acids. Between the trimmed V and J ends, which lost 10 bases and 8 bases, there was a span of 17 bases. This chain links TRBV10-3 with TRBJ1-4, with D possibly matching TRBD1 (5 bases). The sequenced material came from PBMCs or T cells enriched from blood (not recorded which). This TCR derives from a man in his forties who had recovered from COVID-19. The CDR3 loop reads CATTAGLAEKLFF. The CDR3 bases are TGTGCCACCACAGCAGGGCTCGCGGAAAAACTGTTTTTT.